This is a list of T cell receptor beta chains from one sample in a study of blood T cell repertoires in COVID-19. Generated by immunoSEQ multiplex PCR, the TCRdb table keeps only in-frame clones and is missing some. The repertoire holds around 150,000 clones, approximately 82% seen once, with over 20% in the top ten. Sequencing used peripheral blood. These receptors all stem from a woman aged 80 or over with acute or convalescent COVID-19. Each CDR3 is given with its conserved first and last residue. The order of the fields is D gene, V gene, J gene, clone size, CDR3 protein, CDR3 DNA. D genes are given only for firm matches. Clone size is stated in some rows and not others, as once, few, many or a class when expanded.

D: TRBD1; V: TRBV12-3/TRBV12-4; J: TRBJ2-7; size: .; CDR3: CASSRDSSYEQYF; DNA: TGTGCCAGCAGTCGGGACAGCTCCTACGAGCAGTACTTC
D: .; V: TRBV25-1; J: TRBJ1-1; size: .; CDR3: CASSGTTNTEAFF; DNA: TGTGCCAGCAGTGGGACAACGAACACTGAAGCTTTCTTT
D: TRBD1; V: TRBV30; J: TRBJ2-7; size: .; CDR3: CAWSVLDRGGEQYF; DNA: TGTGCCTGGAGTGTCCTAGACAGGGGCGGCGAGCAGTACTTC
D: TRBD2; V: TRBV5-1; J: TRBJ2-7; size: .; CDR3: CASSPIPPNSGSFYEQYF; DNA: TGCGCCAGCAGCCCTATCCCCCCTAATAGCGGGAGTTTCTACGAGCAGTACTTC
D: .; V: TRBV29-1; J: TRBJ1-1; size: .; CDR3: CSVHYTEAFF; DNA: TGCAGCGTTCATTACACTGAAGCTTTCTTT
D: .; V: TRBV30; J: TRBJ1-1; size: .; CDR3: CAFRTVRGSEAFF; DNA: TGTGCCTTTCGGACAGTACGGGGCTCTGAAGCTTTCTTT
D: TRBD1; V: TRBV19; J: TRBJ2-2; size: .; CDR3: CASSMLDRDTGELFF; DNA: TGTGCCAGTAGTATGTTGGACAGGGATACCGGGGAGCTGTTTTTT
D: .; V: TRBV7-2; J: TRBJ1-3; size: .; CDR3: CASSSPRDGNTIYF; DNA: TGTGCCAGCAGCTCCCCCAGGGATGGAAACACCATATATTTT
D: .; V: TRBV9; J: TRBJ2-3; size: .; CDR3: CASSQTTDTQYF; DNA: TGTGCCAGCAGCCAGACAACAGATACGCAGTATTTT
D: TRBD1; V: TRBV2; J: TRBJ1-2; size: .; CDR3: CASSPDREGYGGYTF; DNA: TGTGCCAGCAGTCCGGACAGGGAGGGATATGGTGGCTACACCTTC
D: .; V: TRBV15; J: TRBJ2-1; size: .; CDR3: CATSRDRGSAIYNEQFF; DNA: TGTGCCACCAGCAGAGATCGGGGTAGCGCCATCTACAATGAGCAGTTCTTC
D: .; V: TRBV28; J: TRBJ1-1; size: few; CDR3: CASSLPGRVNTEAFF; DNA: TGTGCCAGCAGTTTACCGGGTCGGGTTAACACTGAAGCTTTCTTT
D: .; V: TRBV28; J: TRBJ2-1; size: .; CDR3: CATEFSYNEQFF; DNA: TGTGCCACCGAGTTCTCCTACAATGAGCAGTTCTTC
D: .; V: TRBV6-5; J: TRBJ1-2; size: .; CDR3: CATKSGGIWYTF; DNA: TGTGCCACCAAATCGGGGGGCATATGGTACACCTTC
D: .; V: TRBV19; J: TRBJ1-1; size: .; CDR3: CASSTTGTRETEAFF; DNA: TGTGCCAGTAGTACCACCGGGACTCGGGAAACTGAAGCTTTCTTT
D: .; V: TRBV7-6; J: TRBJ2-3; size: .; CDR3: CASSPMPESGFTDTQYF; DNA: TGTGCCAGCAGCCCGATGCCGGAGAGCGGTTTCACAGATACGCAGTATTTT
D: TRBD1; V: TRBV5-1; J: TRBJ1-3; size: .; CDR3: CASSFGTGYGNTIYF; DNA: TGCGCCAGCAGCTTCGGGACAGGGTATGGAAACACCATATATTTT
D: TRBD1; V: TRBV10-1; J: TRBJ1-2; size: .; CDR3: CASSTGQDYGYTF; DNA: TGCGCCAGCTCGACAGGGCAGGACTATGGCTACACCTTC
D: TRBD2; V: TRBV5-4; J: TRBJ2-1; size: few; CDR3: CASSGDGAGGPHNEQFF; DNA: TGTGCCAGCAGCGGTGACGGGGCGGGAGGGCCACACAATGAGCAGTTCTTC
D: .; V: TRBV5-1; J: TRBJ2-7; size: .; CDR3: CASSRGQGNSYEQYF; DNA: TGCGCCAGCAGCCGGGGTCAGGGGAACTCCTACGAGCAGTACTTC
D: .; V: TRBV6-1; J: TRBJ1-3; size: .; CDR3: CASSERPAVDPRDTIYF; DNA: TGTGCCAGCAGTGAGCGACCAGCAGTGGATCCGCGGGACACCATATATTTT
D: TRBD1; V: TRBV6-1; J: TRBJ1-1; size: many; CDR3: CASSEVGPGGEAFF; DNA: TGTGCCAGCAGTGAAGTAGGGCCAGGGGGCGAAGCTTTCTTT
D: .; V: TRBV7-2; J: TRBJ1-4; size: .; CDR3: CACGVGGGEKLFF; DNA: TGTGCCTGCGGGGTGGGAGGGGGTGAAAAACTGTTTTTT
D: TRBD1; V: TRBV6-5; J: TRBJ2-7; size: .; CDR3: CASSPPGQGAYEQYF; DNA: TGTGCCAGCAGTCCTCCGGGACAGGGGGCTTACGAGCAGTACTTC
D: TRBD1; V: TRBV29-1; J: TRBJ1-1; size: .; CDR3: CSVLGLRGLDEAFF; DNA: TGCAGCGTTTTGGGGCTCAGGGGGCTTGATGAAGCTTTCTTT
D: .; V: TRBV7-2; J: TRBJ1-5; size: .; CDR3: CASSLTIGNNQPQHF; DNA: TGTGCCAGCAGCTTAACGATCGGGAACAATCAGCCCCAGCATTTT
D: .; V: TRBV6-5; J: TRBJ1-3; size: .; CDR3: CASSSGRPGNTIYF; DNA: TGTGCCAGCAGCTCCGGGAGGCCTGGAAACACCATATATTTT